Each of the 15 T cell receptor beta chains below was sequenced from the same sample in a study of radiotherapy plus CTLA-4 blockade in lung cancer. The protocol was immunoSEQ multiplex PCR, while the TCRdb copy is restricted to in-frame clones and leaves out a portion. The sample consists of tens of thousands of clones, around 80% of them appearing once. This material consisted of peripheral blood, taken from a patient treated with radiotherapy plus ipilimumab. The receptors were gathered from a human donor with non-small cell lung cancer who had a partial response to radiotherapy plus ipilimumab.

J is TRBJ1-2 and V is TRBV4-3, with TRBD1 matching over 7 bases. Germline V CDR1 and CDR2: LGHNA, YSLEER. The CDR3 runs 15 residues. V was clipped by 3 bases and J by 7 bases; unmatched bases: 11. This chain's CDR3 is CASSQQQGGVSGYTF. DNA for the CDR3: TGCGCCAGCAGCCAGCAGCAGGGGGGAGTGAGTGGCTACACCTTC.

The chain's CDR3 is CASRWTGKANTEAFF. DNA of the CDR3: TGTGCCAGCAGGTGGACAGGGAAGGCGAACACTGAAGCTTTCTTT. The rearrangement joins TRBV6-5 to TRBJ1-1, with 8 bases aligning to TRBD1. Germline CDR1 is MNHEY and CDR2 is SVGAGI. This CDR3 contains 15 residues. Losses at the gene ends were 6 bases for V and 1 base for J; bases not matched to a gene: 7.

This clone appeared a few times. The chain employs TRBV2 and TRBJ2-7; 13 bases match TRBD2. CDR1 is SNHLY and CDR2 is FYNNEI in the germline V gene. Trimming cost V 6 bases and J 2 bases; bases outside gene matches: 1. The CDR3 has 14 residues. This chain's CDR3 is CASSGLAGAYEQYF. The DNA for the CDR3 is TGTGCCAGCAGCGGACTAGCGGGGGCCTACGAGCAGTACTTC.

CDR3 coding DNA: TGTGCCAGCAGCGTAGCTACGGGGACTAGCGGGGGGCCCGGAGGGGTGTACAATGAGCAGTTCTTC. Amino acid sequence: CASSVATGTSGGPGGVYNEQFF. This sequence joins TRBV9 and TRBJ2-1; TRBD2 aligns across 15 bases. The V segment lost 0 bases and the J segment 4 bases; nucleotides outside the gene matches: 17. This CDR3 contains 22 residues. The germline V gene has CDR1 SGDLS and CDR2 YYNGEE.

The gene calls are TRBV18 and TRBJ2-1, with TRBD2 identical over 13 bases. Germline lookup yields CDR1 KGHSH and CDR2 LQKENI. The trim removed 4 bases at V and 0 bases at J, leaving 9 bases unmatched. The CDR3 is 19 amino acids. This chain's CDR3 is CASSLRTSGSFSSYNEQFF. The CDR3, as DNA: TGTGCCAGCTCACTGCGGACTAGCGGGAGCTTTAGCTCCTACAATGAGCAGTTCTTC. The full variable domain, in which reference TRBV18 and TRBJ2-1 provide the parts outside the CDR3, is NAGVMQNPRHLVRRRGQEARLRCSPMKGHSHVYWYRQLPEEGLKFMVYLQKENIIDESGMPKERFSAEFPKEGPSILRIQQVVRGDSAAYFCASSLRTSGSFSSYNEQFFGPGTRLTVL.

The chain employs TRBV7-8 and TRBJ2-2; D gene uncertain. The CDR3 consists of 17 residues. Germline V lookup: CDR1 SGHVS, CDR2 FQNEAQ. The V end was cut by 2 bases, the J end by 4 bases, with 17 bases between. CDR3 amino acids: CASSLTSGGIGTGELFF. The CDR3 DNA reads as TGTGCCAGCAGCTTAACGTCCGGCGGCATAGGCACCGGGGAGCTGTTTTTT.

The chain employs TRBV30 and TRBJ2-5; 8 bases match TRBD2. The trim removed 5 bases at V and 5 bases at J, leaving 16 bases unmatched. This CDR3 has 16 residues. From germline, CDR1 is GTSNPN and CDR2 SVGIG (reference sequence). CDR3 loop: CAWGPGAGGRGETQYF. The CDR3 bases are TGTGCCTGGGGCCCAGGGGCGGGGGGACGGGGGGAGACCCAGTACTTC.

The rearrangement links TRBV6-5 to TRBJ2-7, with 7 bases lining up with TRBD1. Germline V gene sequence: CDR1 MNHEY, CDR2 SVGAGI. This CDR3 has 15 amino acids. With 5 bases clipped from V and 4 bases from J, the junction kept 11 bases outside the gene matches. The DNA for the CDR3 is TGTGCCAGCAGTGGGGGACAGCGGAGCCTTTACGAGCAGTACTTC. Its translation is CASSGGQRSLYEQYF.

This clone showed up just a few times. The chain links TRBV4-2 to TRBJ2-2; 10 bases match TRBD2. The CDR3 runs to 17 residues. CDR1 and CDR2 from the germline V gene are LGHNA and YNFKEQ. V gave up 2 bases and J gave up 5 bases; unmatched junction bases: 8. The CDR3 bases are TGTGCCAGCAGCCAAACCTCTAGCGGGGGAGGTACCGGGGAGCTGTTTTTT. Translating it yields CASSQTSSGGGTGELFF.

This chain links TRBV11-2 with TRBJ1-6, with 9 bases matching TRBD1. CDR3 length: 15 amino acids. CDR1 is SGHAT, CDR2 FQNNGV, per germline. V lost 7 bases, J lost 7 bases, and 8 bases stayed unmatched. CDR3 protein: CASTQTGGKNSPLHF. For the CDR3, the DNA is TGTGCCAGCACCCAGACAGGGGGGAAGAATTCACCCCTCCACTTT.

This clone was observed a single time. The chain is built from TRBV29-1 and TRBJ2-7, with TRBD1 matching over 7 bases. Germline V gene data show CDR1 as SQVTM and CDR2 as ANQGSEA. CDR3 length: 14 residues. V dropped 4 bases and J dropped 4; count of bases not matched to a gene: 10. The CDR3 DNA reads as TGCAGCGTTGTCCCTACAGGGGCCGTATACGAGCAGTACTTC. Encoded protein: CSVVPTGAVYEQYF.

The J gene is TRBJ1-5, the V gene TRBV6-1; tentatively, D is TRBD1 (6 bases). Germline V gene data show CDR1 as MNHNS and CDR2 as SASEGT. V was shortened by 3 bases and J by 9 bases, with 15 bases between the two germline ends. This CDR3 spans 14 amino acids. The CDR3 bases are TGTGCCAGCAGTGACCTGACAGGTCCTAGGCCCCAGCATTTT. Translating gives CASSDLTGPRPQHF.

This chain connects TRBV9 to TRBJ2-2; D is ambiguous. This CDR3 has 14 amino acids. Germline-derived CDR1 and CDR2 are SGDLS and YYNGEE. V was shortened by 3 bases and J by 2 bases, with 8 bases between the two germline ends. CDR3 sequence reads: CASSARSNTGELFF. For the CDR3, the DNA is TGTGCCAGCAGCGCTAGAAGCAACACCGGGGAGCTGTTTTTT. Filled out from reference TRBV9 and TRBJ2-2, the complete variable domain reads DSGVTQTPKHLITATGQRVTLRCSPRSGDLSVYWYQQSLDQGLQFLIQYYNGEERAKGNILERFSAQQFPDLHSELNLSSLELGDSALYFCASSARSNTGELFFGEGSRLTVL.

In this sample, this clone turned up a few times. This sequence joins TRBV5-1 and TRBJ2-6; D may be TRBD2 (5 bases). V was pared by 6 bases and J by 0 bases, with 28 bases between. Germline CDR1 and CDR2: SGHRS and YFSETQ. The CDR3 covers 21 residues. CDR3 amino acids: CASTLSEKPVGIVSGANVLTF. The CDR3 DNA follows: TGCGCCAGCACCTTATCCGAAAAGCCCGTCGGGATCGTCTCTGGGGCCAACGTCCTGACTTTC.

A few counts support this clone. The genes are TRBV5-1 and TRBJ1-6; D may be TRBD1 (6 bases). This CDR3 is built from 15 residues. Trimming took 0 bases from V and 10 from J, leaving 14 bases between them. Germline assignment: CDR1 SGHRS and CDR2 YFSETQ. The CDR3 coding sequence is TGCGCCAGCAGCTTGGGTCAGGGGTCTAGGTCACCCCTCCACTTT. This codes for CASSLGQGSRSPLHF.